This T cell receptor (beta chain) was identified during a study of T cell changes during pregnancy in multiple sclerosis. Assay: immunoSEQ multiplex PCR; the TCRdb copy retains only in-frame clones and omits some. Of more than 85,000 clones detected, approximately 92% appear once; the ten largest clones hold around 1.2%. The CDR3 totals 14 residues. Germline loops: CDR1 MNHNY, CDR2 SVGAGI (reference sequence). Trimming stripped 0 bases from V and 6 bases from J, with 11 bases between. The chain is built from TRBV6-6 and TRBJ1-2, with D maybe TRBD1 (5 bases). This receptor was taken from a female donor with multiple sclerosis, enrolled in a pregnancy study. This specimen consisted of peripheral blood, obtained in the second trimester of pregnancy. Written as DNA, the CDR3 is TGTGCCAGCAGTTACTCGAAGGGGAAGAATGGCTACACCTTC. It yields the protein CASSYSKGKNGYTF.